Shown below are 10 T cell receptor beta chains from a single sample sequenced in a study of vaccination and CD4 T cells after COVID-19. The antigens these receptors bind are not known. Noted treatment: approximately 9-day PBMC culture with coronavirus spike peptide pools or control peptides (ViraFEST assay). Oncomine TCR Beta short-read sequencing was applied to DNA from cultured CD4+ T cells. Using its own MiXCR run on the PCR reads, TCRdb lists one record per CDR3 protein. This sample has 15,000 to 20,000 distinct CDR3 sequences, with 20% to 30% found just once. Sequences were obtained from cultured CD4+ T cells from blood. Every receptor here comes from a human donor with COVID-19.

This rearrangement joins TRBV9 to TRBJ1-5, with D perhaps TRBD1 (6 bases). Germline V gives CDR1 SGDLS, CDR2 YYNGEE. The CDR3 is 16 residues long. Deletions cut 3 bases from V and 7 bases from J, with 20 bases between. CDR3 amino acids: CASSGAGQGSDQPQHF. The CDR3 DNA sequence: TGTGCCAGCAGCGGAGCCGGGCAGGGGTCCGACCAGCCCCAGCATTTT.

This clonotype was detected a few times. The V gene is TRBV6-5, the J gene TRBJ2-1; TRBD2 matches at 8 bases. The germline gives CDR1 MNHEY, CDR2 SVGAGI. The V segment lost 0 bases and the J segment 3 bases; nucleotides outside the gene matches: 10. CDR3 length equals 18 residues. The CDR3 nucleotides are TGTGCCAGCAGTTACTCGAAACTGGGACTAGTGGGCTACAATGAGCAGTTCTTC. It translates to CASSYSKLGLVGYNEQFF.

V gene TRBV5-1 combines with J gene TRBJ2-2; 11 bases are a match to TRBD2. The trim removed 5 bases at V and 1 base at J, leaving 4 bases unmatched. The germline gives CDR1 SGHRS, CDR2 YFSETQ. The CDR3 totals 16 residues. CDR3 bases: TGCGCCAGCAGTTTACTAGCGGGGGTGAACACCGGGGAGCTGTTTTTT. Encoded protein: CASSLLAGVNTGELFF.

This clonotype has only a few counts. The chain recombines TRBV20-1 with TRBJ2-3; possible D gene TRBD2, 6 bases. V was cut by 6 bases and J by 5 bases, with 21 bases left in between. The CDR3 is 15 amino acids. Germline assignment: CDR1 DFQATT and CDR2 SNEGSKA (reference sequence). CDR3 in DNA: TGCAGTGCCCTTTTGGGTCTAGCGCGGGGAGATACGCAGTATTTT. It is translated as CSALLGLARGDTQYF.

Concerning this clonotype: At one end the junction does not follow the germline gene, possibly because of a read error. The chain recombines TRBV6-1 with TRBJ2-7; TRBD2 agrees at 14 bases. CDR3 length: 17 amino acids. Germline CDR1 is MNHNS and CDR2 is SASEGT. The CDR3 bases are TGTACCAGCAGTGTCGGACTAGCGGGGGGCATCTCCTACGAGCAGTACTTC. Translation: CTSSVGLAGGISYEQYF.

The chain uses TRBV6-1 and TRBJ1-2; D call uncertain. The CDR3 loop spans 14 amino acids. The germline gives CDR1 MNHNS, CDR2 SASEGT. V was shortened by 6 bases and J by 3 bases, with 14 bases between the two germline ends. CDR3 residues: CASRTDTAYYGYTF. Written as DNA, the CDR3 is TGTGCCAGCAGGACCGACACAGCATACTATGGCTACACCTTC.

V is TRBV6-5 and J is TRBJ1-1; the D gene is possibly TRBD1 (5 bases). V lost 2 bases, J lost 5 bases, and 12 bases lay in between. Germline values: CDR1 MNHEY, CDR2 SVGAGI. CDR3 length: 14 residues. The CDR3 region is CASSYEGTATEAFF. CDR3 bases: TGTGCCAGCAGTTACGAGGGGACGGCGACTGAAGCTTTCTTT.

The V gene is TRBV28, the J gene TRBJ1-5, with a weak D call TRBD1 (6 bases). This CDR3 comprises 16 residues. Germline lookup yields CDR1 MDHEN and CDR2 SYDVKM. V gave up 1 base and J gave up 5 bases, with 15 bases separating them. In DNA form, the CDR3 reads TGTGCCAGCAGTTTATTTGGACAGTTTGGATATCAGCCCCAGCATTTT. It yields the protein CASSLFGQFGYQPQHF.

V usage is TRBV2 and J usage is TRBJ2-5; 9 positions agree with TRBD1. CDR1 and CDR2 (germline): SNHLY, FYNNEI. The trim removed 4 bases at V and 6 bases at J, leaving 3 bases unmatched. The CDR3 runs to 13 residues. CDR3 sequence reads: CASSVDRGKTQYF. CDR3 DNA: TGTGCCAGCAGTGTCGACAGGGGGAAGACCCAGTACTTC.

The V call is TRBV7-2, the J call TRBJ2-2; 8 bases align to TRBD1. The CDR3 is made up of 14 amino acids. V trimming: 5 bases; J trimming: 7 bases; junction bases outside the gene matches: 6. Germline V lookup: CDR1 SGHTA, CDR2 FQGNSA. CDR3 sequence reads: CASSRDRWSGELFF. CDR3 nucleotide sequence: TGTGCCAGCAGCAGGGACAGGTGGAGCGGGGAGCTGTTTTTT.